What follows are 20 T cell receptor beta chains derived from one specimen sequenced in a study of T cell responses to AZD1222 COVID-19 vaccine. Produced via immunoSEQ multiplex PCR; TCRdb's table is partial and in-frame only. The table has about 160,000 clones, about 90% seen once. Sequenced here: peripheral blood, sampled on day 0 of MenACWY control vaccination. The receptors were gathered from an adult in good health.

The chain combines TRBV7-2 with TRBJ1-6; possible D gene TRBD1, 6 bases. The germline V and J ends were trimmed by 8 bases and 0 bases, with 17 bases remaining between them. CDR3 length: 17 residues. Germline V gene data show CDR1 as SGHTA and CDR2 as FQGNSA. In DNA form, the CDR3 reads TGTGCCAGCTCCTCCTCGGGGGCCAGCTCCTATAATTCACCCCTCCACTTT. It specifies CASSSSGASSYNSPLHF. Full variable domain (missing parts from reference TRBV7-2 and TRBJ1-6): GAGVSQSPSNKVTEKGKDVELRCDPISGHTALYWYRQSLGQGLEFLIYFQGNSAPDKSGLPSDRFSAERTGGSVSTLTIQRTQQEDSAVYLCASSSSGASSYNSPLHFGNGTRLTVT.

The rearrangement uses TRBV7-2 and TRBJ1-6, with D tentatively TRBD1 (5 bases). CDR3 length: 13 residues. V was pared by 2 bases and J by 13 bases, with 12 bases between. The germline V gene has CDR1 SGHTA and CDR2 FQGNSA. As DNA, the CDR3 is TGTGCCAGCAGCTTAAACGGGGCCCCCCCCCTCCACTTT. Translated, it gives CASSLNGAPPLHF. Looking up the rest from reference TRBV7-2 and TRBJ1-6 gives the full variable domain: GAGVSQSPSNKVTEKGKDVELRCDPISGHTALYWYRQSLGQGLEFLIYFQGNSAPDKSGLPSDRFSAERTGGSVSTLTIQRTQQEDSAVYLCASSLNGAPPLHFGNGTRLTVT.

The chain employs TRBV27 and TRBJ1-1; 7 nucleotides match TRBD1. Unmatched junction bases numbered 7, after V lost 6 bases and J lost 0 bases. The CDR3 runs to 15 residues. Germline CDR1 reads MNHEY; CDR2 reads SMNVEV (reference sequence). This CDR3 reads CASSFSGTVNTEAFF. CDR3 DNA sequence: TGTGCCAGCAGCTTCTCCGGGACAGTGAACACTGAAGCTTTCTTT.

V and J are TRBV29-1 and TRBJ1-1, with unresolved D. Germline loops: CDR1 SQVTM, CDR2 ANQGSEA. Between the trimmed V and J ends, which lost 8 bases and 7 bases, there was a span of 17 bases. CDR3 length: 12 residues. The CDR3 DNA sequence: TGCAGCATTTTCTCCCTTTTTGGTGAAGCTTTCTTT. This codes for CSIFSLFGEAFF. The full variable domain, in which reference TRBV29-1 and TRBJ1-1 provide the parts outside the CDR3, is SAVISQKPSRDICQRGTSLTIQCQVDSQVTMMFWYRQQPGQSLTLIATANQGSEATYESGFVIDKFPISRPNLTFSTLTVSNMSPEDSSIYLCSIFSLFGEAFFGQGTRLTVV.

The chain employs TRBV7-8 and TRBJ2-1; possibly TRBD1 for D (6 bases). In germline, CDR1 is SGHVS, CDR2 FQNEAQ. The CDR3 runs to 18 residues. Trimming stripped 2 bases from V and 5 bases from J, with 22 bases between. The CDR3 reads CASSLLSVRRGRHNEQFF. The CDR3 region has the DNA TGTGCCAGCAGCTTACTAAGTGTCCGCAGGGGTCGCCACAATGAGCAGTTCTTC.

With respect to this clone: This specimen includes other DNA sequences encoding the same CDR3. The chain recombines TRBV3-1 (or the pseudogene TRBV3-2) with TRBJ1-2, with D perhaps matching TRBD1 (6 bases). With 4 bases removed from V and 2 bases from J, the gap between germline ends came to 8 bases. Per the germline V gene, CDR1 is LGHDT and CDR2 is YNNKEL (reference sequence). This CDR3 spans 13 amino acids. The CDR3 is CASSPTGNYGYTF. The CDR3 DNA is TGTGCCAGCAGCCCGACAGGAAACTATGGCTACACCTTC.

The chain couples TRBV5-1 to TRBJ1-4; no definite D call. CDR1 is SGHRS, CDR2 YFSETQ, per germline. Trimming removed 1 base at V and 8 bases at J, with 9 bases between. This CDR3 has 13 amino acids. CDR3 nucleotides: TGCGCCAGCAGCTTGTTCGTTGGGGAAAAACTGTTTTTT. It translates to CASSLFVGEKLFF.

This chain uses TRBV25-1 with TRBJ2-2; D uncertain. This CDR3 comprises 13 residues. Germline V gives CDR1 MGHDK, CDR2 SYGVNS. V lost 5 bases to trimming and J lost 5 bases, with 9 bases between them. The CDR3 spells CASSYSGTGELFF. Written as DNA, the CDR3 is TGTGCCAGCAGTTACAGTGGGACCGGGGAGCTGTTTTTT.

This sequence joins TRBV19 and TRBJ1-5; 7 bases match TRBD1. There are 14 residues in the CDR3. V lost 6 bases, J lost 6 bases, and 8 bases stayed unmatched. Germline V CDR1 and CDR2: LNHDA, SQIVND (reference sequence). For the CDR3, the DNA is TGTGCCAGTAGGATAATGGGGGACAGTCAGCCCCAGCATTTT. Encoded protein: CASRIMGDSQPQHF. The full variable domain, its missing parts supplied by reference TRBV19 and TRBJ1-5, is DGGITQSPKYLFRKEGQNVTLSCEQNLNHDAMYWYRQDPGQGLRLIYYSQIVNDFQKGDIAEGYSVSREKKESFPLTVTSAQKNPTAFYLCASRIMGDSQPQHFGDGTRLSIL.

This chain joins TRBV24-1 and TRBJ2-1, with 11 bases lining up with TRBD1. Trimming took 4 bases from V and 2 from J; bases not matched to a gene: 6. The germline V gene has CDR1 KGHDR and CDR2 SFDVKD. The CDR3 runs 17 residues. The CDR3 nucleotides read TGTGCCACCAGTGACTCGGGGACAGGGGGAGCCTACAATGAGCAGTTCTTC. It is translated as CATSDSGTGGAYNEQFF.

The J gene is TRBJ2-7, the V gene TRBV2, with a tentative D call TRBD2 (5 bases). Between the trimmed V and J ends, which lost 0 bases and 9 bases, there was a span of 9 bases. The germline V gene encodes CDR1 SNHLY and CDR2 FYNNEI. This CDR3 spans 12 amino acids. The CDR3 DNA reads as TGTGCCAGCAGTGAAGCGCCCCGGGGGCAGTACTTC. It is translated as CASSEAPRGQYF.

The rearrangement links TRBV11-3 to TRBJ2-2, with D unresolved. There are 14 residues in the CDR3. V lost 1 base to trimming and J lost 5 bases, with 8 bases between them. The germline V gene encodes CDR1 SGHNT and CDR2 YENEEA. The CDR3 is CASSLGSGTGELFF. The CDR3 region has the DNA TGTGCCAGCAGCTTAGGATCTGGGACCGGGGAGCTGTTTTTT. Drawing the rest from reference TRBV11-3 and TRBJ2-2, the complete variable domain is EAGVVQSPRYKIIEKKQPVAFWCNPISGHNTLYWYLQNLGQGPELLIRYENEEAVDDSQLPKDRFSAERLKGVDSTLKIQPAELGDSAVYLCASSLGSGTGELFFGEGSRLTVL.

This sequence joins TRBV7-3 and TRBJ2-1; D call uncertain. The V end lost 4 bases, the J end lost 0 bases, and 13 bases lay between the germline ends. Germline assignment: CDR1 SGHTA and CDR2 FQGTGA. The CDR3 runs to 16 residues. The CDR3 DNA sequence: TGTGCCAGCAGCTCAAAGAGCGCGAGCTCCTACAATGAGCAGTTCTTC. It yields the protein CASSSKSASSYNEQFF. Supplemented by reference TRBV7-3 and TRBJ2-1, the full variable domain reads GAGVSQTPSNKVTEKGKYVELRCDPISGHTALYWYRQSLGQGPEFLIYFQGTGAADDSGLPNDRFFAVRPEGSVSTLKIQRTERGDSAVYLCASSSKSASSYNEQFFGPGTRLTVL.

The CDR3 sequence is CASSLGTYGYTF. In nucleotides, the CDR3 is TGTGCCAGCAGCTTAGGGACGTATGGCTACACCTTC. The chain employs TRBV11-2 and TRBJ1-2, with D uncertain. The CDR3 spans 12 residues. Germline lookup yields CDR1 SGHAT and CDR2 FQNNGV. Deletions cut 1 base from V and 5 bases from J, with 5 bases between.

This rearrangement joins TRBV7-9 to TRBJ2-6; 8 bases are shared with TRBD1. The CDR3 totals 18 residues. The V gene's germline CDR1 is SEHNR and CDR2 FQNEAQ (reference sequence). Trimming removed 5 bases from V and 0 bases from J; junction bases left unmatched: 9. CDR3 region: CASSPPGQALSGANVLTF. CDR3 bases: TGTGCCAGCAGCCCGCCGGGACAGGCCCTCTCTGGGGCCAACGTCCTGACTTTC.

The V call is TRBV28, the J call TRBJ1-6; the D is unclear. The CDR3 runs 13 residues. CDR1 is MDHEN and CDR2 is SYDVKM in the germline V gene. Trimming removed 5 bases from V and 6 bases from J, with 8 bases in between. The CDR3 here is CASSGPVNSPLHF. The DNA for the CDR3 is TGTGCCAGCAGTGGACCGGTTAATTCACCCCTCCACTTT.

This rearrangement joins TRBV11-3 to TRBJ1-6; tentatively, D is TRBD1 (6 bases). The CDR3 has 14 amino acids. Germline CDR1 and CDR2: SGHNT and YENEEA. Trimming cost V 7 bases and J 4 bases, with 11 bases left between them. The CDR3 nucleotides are TGTGCCAGCAAACCAGGACAGTATAATTCACCCCTCCACTTT. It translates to CASKPGQYNSPLHF.

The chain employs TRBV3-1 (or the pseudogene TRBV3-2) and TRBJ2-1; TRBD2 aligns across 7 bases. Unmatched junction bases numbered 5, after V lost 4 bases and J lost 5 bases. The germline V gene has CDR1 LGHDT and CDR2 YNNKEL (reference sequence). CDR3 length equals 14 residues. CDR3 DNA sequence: TGTGCCAGCAGCCGCAGCGGGACCCACAATGAGCAGTTCTTC. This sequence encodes CASSRSGTHNEQFF.

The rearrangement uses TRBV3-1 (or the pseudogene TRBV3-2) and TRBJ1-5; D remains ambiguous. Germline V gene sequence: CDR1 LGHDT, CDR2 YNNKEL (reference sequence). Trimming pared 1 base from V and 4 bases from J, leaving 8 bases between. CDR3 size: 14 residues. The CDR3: CASSQVGGNQPQHF. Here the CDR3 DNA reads TGTGCCAGCAGCCAAGTCGGAGGGAATCAGCCCCAGCATTTT.

The DNA of the CDR3 is TGTGCCAGCTCACCTCTTGAAACGGCCCGGGGCACTGAAGCTTTCTTT. It is translated as CASSPLETARGTEAFF. This sequence joins TRBV18 and TRBJ1-1; no reliable D call. V was cut by 3 bases and J by 4 bases, with 18 bases left in between. From germline, CDR1 is KGHSH and CDR2 LQKENI. This CDR3 comprises 16 residues. The entire variable domain, with the rest obtained from reference TRBV18 and TRBJ1-1, is as follows: NAGVMQNPRHLVRRRGQEARLRCSPMKGHSHVYWYRQLPEEGLKFMVYLQKENIIDESGMPKERFSAEFPKEGPSILRIQQVVRGDSAAYFCASSPLETARGTEAFFGQGTRLTVV.